These T cell receptor beta chains were read from a single sample in a study of blood T cell repertoires in COVID-19. Using immunoSEQ multiplex PCR, the repertoire was profiled, and TCRdb retains in-frame clones only, with some absent. Of more than 300,000 clones listed, 87% are singletons. The material sequenced was PBMCs or T cells enriched from blood (not recorded which). The receptor set was obtained from a woman aged 30 to 39 who had recovered from COVID-19. Both conserved end residues are part of each CDR3. A D gene is named only where the DNA matches it firmly. Not every row has a clone size; where given, it reads once, few, many or a size class.

D gene	clone size	V gene	J gene	CDR3 protein	CDR3 DNA
NA	NA	TRBV13	TRBJ1-3	CASSLGAELSSGNTIYF	TGTGCCAGCAGCTTAGGGGCGGAACTCAGCTCTGGAAACACCATATATTTT
NA	NA	TRBV18	TRBJ2-7	CASSPLGSASSYEQYF	TGTGCCAGCTCACCCCTCGGGTCGGCGAGCTCCTACGAGCAGTACTTC
TRBD1	once	TRBV6-5	TRBJ2-7	CASSYTGTASYEQYF	TGTGCCAGCAGTTATACCGGGACAGCGTCCTACGAGCAGTACTTC
NA	few	TRBV18	TRBJ1-1	CASSLLPRGKGTEAFF	TGTGCCAGCTCACTTCTCCCCAGGGGAAAGGGCACTGAAGCTTTCTTT
NA	NA	TRBV7-9	TRBJ1-4	CASRTAAGVRANEKLFF	TGTGCCAGCAGGACCGCTGCCGGGGTTAGGGCTAATGAAAAACTGTTTTTT
NA	NA	TRBV4-1	TRBJ1-2	CASSQDFGGKGYGYTF	TGCGCCAGCAGCCAAGATTTTGGAGGGAAAGGCTATGGCTACACCTTC
TRBD2	NA	TRBV9	TRBJ2-5	CASSVGTSGGAETQYF	TGTGCCAGCAGCGTGGGGACTAGCGGGGGGGCCGAGACCCAGTACTTC
TRBD1	NA	TRBV7-9	TRBJ1-4	CASSRGQGQLEKLFF	TGTGCCAGCAGCCGCGGACAGGGCCAGCTTGAAAAACTGTTTTTT
TRBD1	NA	TRBV6-5	TRBJ1-6	CASSAGTVYNSPLHF	TGTGCCAGCAGCGCCGGGACAGTTTATAATTCACCCCTCCACTTT
NA	NA	TRBV25-1	TRBJ1-5	CASQSSNQPQHF	TGTGCCAGCCAGTCGAGCAATCAGCCCCAGCATTTT
NA	few	TRBV7-9	TRBJ1-1	CASSPQAVNTEAFF	TGTGCCAGCAGCCCACAGGCGGTAAACACTGAAGCTTTCTTT
TRBD1	NA	TRBV6-5	TRBJ2-7	CASSYLQGSTYEQYF	TGTGCCAGCAGTTACCTACAGGGGTCTACCTACGAGCAGTACTTC
NA	few	TRBV4-1	TRBJ2-1	CASSQVQYNEQFF	TGCGCCAGCAGCCAAGTCCAGTACAATGAGCAGTTCTTC
TRBD2	NA	TRBV3-1/TRBV3-2	TRBJ2-1	CASSQEPGTSGGHNEQFF	TGTGCCAGCAGCCAAGAACCCGGGACTAGCGGGGGCCACAATGAGCAGTTCTTC
NA	NA	TRBV30	TRBJ1-4	CAWSVGAGDEKLFF	TGTGCCTGGAGTGTGGGGGCTGGGGATGAAAAACTGTTTTTT
TRBD1	NA	TRBV30	TRBJ1-1	CAWSITPGGKGAFF	TGTGCCTGGAGTATAACCCCAGGGGGAAAAGGAGCTTTCTTT
NA	NA	TRBV24-1	TRBJ1-2	CATSDWAGLHGYTF	TGTGCCACCAGTGATTGGGCCGGATTGCATGGCTACACCTTC
NA	NA	TRBV6-6	TRBJ1-1	CASSYPQGRGTEAFF	TGTGCCAGCAGTTACCCACAGGGCCGGGGCACTGAAGCTTTCTTT
TRBD1	NA	TRBV5-1	TRBJ1-2	CASSLGRGRNYGYTF	TGCGCCAGCAGCTTGGGGAGGGGGCGGAACTATGGCTACACCTTC
TRBD1	NA	TRBV28	TRBJ1-1	CASGTGVTNTEAFF	TGTGCCAGCGGGACAGGGGTGACGAACACTGAAGCTTTCTTT
TRBD1	NA	TRBV7-8	TRBJ1-2	CASSGDRSYGYTF	TGTGCCAGCAGCGGGGACAGAAGCTATGGCTACACCTTC
NA	few	TRBV24-1	TRBJ2-3	CATSGVGSTDTQYF	TGTGCCACCAGTGGTGTCGGGAGCACAGATACGCAGTATTTT
TRBD2	NA	TRBV11-2	TRBJ2-3	CASSTRSGGAPYTQYF	TGTGCCAGCAGCACCCGTAGCGGGGGCGCCCCATATACGCAGTATTTT
NA	NA	TRBV19	TRBJ1-5	CASSIEERGYQPQHF	TGTGCCAGTAGTATAGAGGAAAGGGGATATCAGCCCCAGCATTTT
TRBD1	NA	TRBV30	TRBJ2-7	CAWGDSSVQYF	TGTGCCTGGGGGGACAGTTCGGTGCAGTACTTC
NA	NA	TRBV10-3	TRBJ1-1	CAIQGNTEAFF	TGTGCCATCCAGGGGAACACTGAAGCTTTCTTT
TRBD1	NA	TRBV2	TRBJ1-2	CASSGQGGNGYTF	TGTGCCAGCAGCGGACAGGGGGGAAATGGCTACACCTTC
NA	NA	TRBV19	TRBJ2-6	CASSRRGSGANVLTF	TGTGCCAGTAGTAGGAGGGGATCTGGGGCCAACGTCCTGACTTTC
NA	NA	TRBV10-3	TRBJ1-3	CAISETSTGNTIYF	TGTGCCATCAGTGAGACCAGTACTGGAAACACCATATATTTT
TRBD1	NA	TRBV29-1	TRBJ1-1	CSAGQGTEAFF	TGCAGCGCCGGACAGGGGACTGAAGCTTTCTTT
NA	NA	TRBV5-4	TRBJ1-3	CASSYGGQNSGNTIYF	TGTGCCAGCAGCTACGGGGGGCAAAACTCTGGAAACACCATATATTTT
NA	NA	TRBV5-1	TRBJ2-2	CASSGTVNTGELFF	TGCGCCAGCAGCGGTACTGTGAACACCGGGGAGCTGTTTTTT
NA	NA	TRBV12-5	TRBJ2-1	CASGLVIARSSYNEQFF	TGTGCTAGTGGTTTGGTAATAGCGAGGAGCTCCTACAATGAGCAGTTCTTC
TRBD1	NA	TRBV11-2	TRBJ2-2	CASSLRDRVTTGELFF	TGTGCCAGCAGCTTAAGGGACAGGGTGACCACCGGGGAGCTGTTTTTT
NA	NA	TRBV19	TRBJ2-7	CASSMVRDYEQYF	TGTGCCAGTAGTATGGTCAGGGACTACGAGCAGTACTTC
NA	NA	TRBV6-5	TRBJ2-2	CASRAGTLDTGELFF	TGTGCCAGCAGGGCCGGGACTCTAGACACCGGGGAGCTGTTTTTT
NA	NA	TRBV7-6	TRBJ1-1	CASSLEGRRDTEAFF	TGTGCCAGCAGCTTAGAGGGGAGGAGGGACACTGAAGCTTTCTTT
NA	NA	TRBV24-1	TRBJ1-2	CATSDPSYGYTF	TGTGCCACCAGTGATCCCAGCTATGGCTACACCTTC
TRBD1	NA	TRBV7-9	TRBJ1-2	CASSPGTVGGYTF	TGTGCCAGCAGCCCCGGGACAGTCGGTGGCTACACCTTC
NA	few	TRBV28	TRBJ1-4	CASSPDRAQGANEKLFF	TGTGCCAGCAGTCCGGACCGGGCACAAGGGGCTAATGAAAAACTGTTTTTT
TRBD2	NA	TRBV4-1	TRBJ2-5	CASSQDGSGGTRETQYF	TGCGCCAGCAGCCAAGATGGTAGCGGGGGGACCCGAGAGACCCAGTACTTC
NA	NA	TRBV9	TRBJ1-1	CASTSTGMNTEAFF	TGTGCCAGCACCTCCACAGGGATGAACACTGAAGCTTTCTTT
NA	NA	TRBV30	TRBJ1-2	CAWSGSGGYGYTF	TGTGCCTGGAGTGGAAGCGGTGGCTATGGCTACACCTTC
TRBD2	NA	TRBV10-3	TRBJ2-2	CAINSLAGTGELFF	TGTGCCATCAATAGCCTAGCGGGGACCGGGGAGCTGTTTTTT
TRBD1	NA	TRBV5-5	TRBJ1-1	CASSSDRGRNTEAFF	TGTGCCAGCAGCTCGGACAGGGGTCGGAACACTGAAGCTTTCTTT
TRBD1	NA	TRBV19	TRBJ1-1	CASTHFSQGARREAFF	TGTGCCAGTACCCACTTCTCCCAGGGGGCCCGCCGTGAAGCTTTCTTT
NA	once	TRBV27	TRBJ2-3	CASSFPGRTDTQYF	TGTGCCAGCAGTTTCCCGGGGAGAACAGATACGCAGTATTTT
NA	NA	TRBV2	TRBJ1-5	CASRGDTYSNQPQHF	TGTGCCAGCAGAGGAGATACTTATAGCAATCAGCCCCAGCATTTT
TRBD1	NA	TRBV27	TRBJ2-1	CASRSPGTEVINEQFF	TGTGCCAGCAGGTCCCCCGGGACAGAGGTTATCAATGAGCAGTTCTTC
TRBD1	NA	TRBV4-1	TRBJ1-1	CASSPPGQGAAVTEAFF	TGCGCCAGCAGCCCCCCGGGACAGGGGGCTGCGGTCACTGAAGCTTTCTTT
TRBD1	NA	TRBV7-9	TRBJ2-3	CASSLFRTGSTDTQYF	TGTGCCAGCAGCTTATTCCGGACAGGGAGCACAGATACGCAGTATTTT